The next 20 T cell receptor beta chains were all read from a single sample in a study of cytomegalovirus exposure and HLA in healthy donors. 60 Vbeta and 13 Jbeta primers were used in PCR. Method: immunoSEQ multiplex PCR; TCRdb's copy keeps in-frame clones and lacks some. The data show under 250,000 clones, roughly 80% seen once. Sequenced material: PBMCs. These receptors all stem from a woman younger than 45 in good health and CMV-seronegative.

The chain carries TRBV7-2 and TRBJ2-1, with 9 bases fitting TRBD1. The germline V gene encodes CDR1 SGHTA and CDR2 FQGNSA. There are 18 residues in the CDR3. The J segment lost 5 bases and the V segment lost 3 bases, leaving 14 bases of the junction unmatched. The CDR3 sequence is CASSFRAGTGLRHNEQFF. The CDR3, as DNA: TGTGCCAGCAGCTTCCGAGCCGGGACAGGGCTTAGGCACAATGAGCAGTTCTTC.

The gene calls are TRBV7-9 and TRBJ1-1; D uncertain. Germline V CDR1 and CDR2: SEHNR, FQNEAQ (reference sequence). V gave up 5 bases and J gave up 5 bases, with 18 bases separating them. The CDR3 loop spans 15 amino acids. The CDR3 bases are TGTGCCAGCAGCAAGGTCGGGGTCGGAGGGACTGAAGCTTTCTTT. It encodes CASSKVGVGGTEAFF.

The chain combines TRBV4-1 with TRBJ2-5; weak D call: TRBD2 (7 bases). The CDR3 sequence is 20 residues long. Germline CDR1 is MGHRA and CDR2 is YSYEKL. V shed 5 bases and J shed 5 bases, with 33 bases lying between them. The chain's CDR3 is CASSSLPARGGPSEGETQYF. As DNA, the CDR3 is TGCGCCAGCAGCTCCCTCCCCGCGAGGGGGGGCCCATCGGAGGGGGAGACCCAGTACTTC.

This chain joins TRBV9 and TRBJ2-1, with 9 bases aligning to TRBD1. The junction had 5 bases not matched to a gene; V was cut back by 3 bases and J by 4 bases. The CDR3 length is 15 residues. Looked up from germline, CDR1 is SGDLS and CDR2 is YYNGEE. CDR3 residues: CASSGTGEGYNEQFF. CDR3 nucleotide sequence: TGTGCCAGCAGCGGGACAGGGGAGGGTTACAATGAGCAGTTCTTC.

This chain connects TRBV6-5 to TRBJ1-4; TRBD1 is a possible D gene (5 bases). This CDR3 spans 15 amino acids. Per germline, CDR1 MNHEY and CDR2 SVGAGI. V lost 0 bases and J lost 2, with 7 bases in between. The CDR3 loop is CASSYSGGTNEKLFF. The CDR3 DNA follows: TGTGCCAGCAGTTACTCGGGGGGGACTAATGAAAAACTGTTTTTT.

CDR3 amino acids: CAIKYAGGVDYEQYF. As DNA, the CDR3 is TGTGCCATCAAGTACGCCGGGGGGGTAGACTACGAGCAGTACTTC. The chain has TRBV10-3 and TRBJ2-7; TRBD2 agrees at 8 bases. From germline, CDR1 is ENHRY and CDR2 SYGVKD. The trim removed 7 bases at V and 3 bases at J, leaving 11 bases unmatched. The CDR3 has 15 amino acids.

The V and J genes are TRBV5-4 and TRBJ2-1; 8 positions match TRBD2. The CDR3 is 16 residues long. Germline lookup yields CDR1 SGHNT and CDR2 YYREEE (reference sequence). J gave up 1 base and V 4 bases, and 7 bases lay outside the gene matches. CDR3 in amino acids: CASSTRGGLSYNEQFF. CDR3 DNA sequence: TGTGCCAGCAGCACGCGCGGGGGGCTTTCCTACAATGAGCAGTTCTTC.

This chain joins TRBV7-6 and TRBJ2-7, with TRBD1 matching 7 bases. CDR1 and CDR2 (germline): SGHVS, FNYEAQ. The V gene end was trimmed by 3 bases and the J gene end by 4 bases; junction bases not matched to a gene: 6. The CDR3 loop spans 14 amino acids. The CDR3 reads CASSLAGQDYEQYF. CDR3 nucleotide sequence: TGTGCCAGCAGCTTGGCCGGACAGGATTACGAGCAGTACTTC. Combining the CDR3 with reference TRBV7-6 and TRBJ2-7 gives the whole variable domain GAGVSQSPRYKVTKRGQDVALRCDPISGHVSLYWYRQALGQGPEFLTYFNYEAQQDKSGLPNDRFSAERPEGSISTLTIQRTEQRDSAMYRCASSLAGQDYEQYFGPGTRLTVT.

The chain links TRBV5-1 to TRBJ1-4; TRBD1 matches at 9 bases. J lost 3 bases, V lost 2 bases, and 5 bases had no gene match. This CDR3 comprises 16 residues. Germline V gene data show CDR1 as SGHRS and CDR2 as YFSETQ. CDR3 in DNA: TGCGCCAGCAGCTTTGACAGGGGGATCGCTAATGAAAAACTGTTTTTT. It encodes CASSFDRGIANEKLFF.

The chain recombines TRBV4-1 with TRBJ1-4, with 7 bases lining up with TRBD1. V trimming: 1 base; J trimming: 6 bases; junction bases outside the gene matches: 5. There are 15 residues in the CDR3. Germline-derived CDR1 and CDR2 are MGHRA and YSYEKL. The CDR3 loop is CASSQADRRHEKLFF. The CDR3 DNA is TGCGCCAGCAGCCAAGCGGACAGGCGGCATGAAAAACTGTTTTTT.

V gene TRBV5-1 combines with J gene TRBJ2-2; a weak D match, TRBD2 (6 bases). Germline-derived CDR1 and CDR2 are SGHRS and YFSETQ. V was clipped by 4 bases and J by 5 bases, with 21 bases between them. This CDR3 comprises 17 residues. CDR3 in amino acids: CASSPAGPTSGTGELFF. The CDR3 nucleotides read TGCGCCAGCAGCCCGGCAGGGCCGACTAGTGGTACCGGGGAGCTGTTTTTT.

This clone was seen a few times. CDR3 sequence (DNA): TGTGCCAGCAGCGGGTTACAGGGGGCTTTAACTGAAGCTTTCTTT. This codes for CASSGLQGALTEAFF. The chain recombines TRBV5-4 with TRBJ1-1; TRBD1 matches at 9 bases. The CDR3 contains 15 residues. Trimming took 4 bases from V and 5 from J; bases not matched to a gene: 9. Germline V lookup: CDR1 SGHNT, CDR2 YYREEE (reference sequence).

The chain couples TRBV7-6 to TRBJ2-7; 7 nucleotides agree with TRBD2. The CDR3 length is 13 residues. The germline CDR1 and CDR2 sequences are SGHVS and FNYEAQ. Germline trimming cut 2 bases from V and 6 bases from J; bases unmatched to any gene: 4. The DNA for the CDR3 is TGTGCCAGCAGCTTAAGCGGGACGGCCGAGCAGTACTTC. This translates into CASSLSGTAEQYF.

The chain links TRBV28 to TRBJ2-7; no firm D call. V gave up 3 bases and J gave up 3 bases, with 3 bases separating them. Germline V lookup: CDR1 MDHEN, CDR2 SYDVKM. The CDR3 is made up of 11 amino acids. The CDR3 loop is CASSFSYEQYF. The CDR3 DNA is TGTGCCAGCAGTTTCAGCTACGAGCAGTACTTC.

The chain uses TRBV29-1 and TRBJ1-2; the match to TRBD1 covers 7 bases. After removal of 4 bases from V and 5 bases from J, the junction contained 10 bases not matched to a gene. The CDR3 covers 14 residues. Germline CDR1 SQVTM, CDR2 ANQGSEA. In DNA form, the CDR3 reads TGCAGCGTTGTTGCTTCGGACAGGATTTATGGCTACACCTTC. The encoded protein is CSVVASDRIYGYTF.

V usage is TRBV6-4 and J usage is TRBJ2-5; 9 bases are shared with TRBD1. J gave up 1 base and V 2 bases, and 2 bases lay outside the gene matches. The CDR3 is 15 amino acids. From germline, CDR1 is MRHNA and CDR2 SNTAGT. CDR3 DNA: TGTGCCAGCAGTGACCCGGACAGGGGCCAAGAGACCCAGTACTTC. Translation gives CASSDPDRGQETQYF.

The CDR3 sequence is CSVEMGLNEKLFF. The CDR3 DNA reads TGCAGCGTTGAAATGGGCCTAAATGAAAAACTGTTTTTT. The J gene is TRBJ1-4, the V gene TRBV29-1; D is uncertain. This CDR3 is built from 13 residues. Trimming took 2 bases from V and 5 from J, leaving 9 bases between them. The germline V gene has CDR1 SQVTM and CDR2 ANQGSEA.

This clone was recorded a few times. The CDR3 sequence is CSVEIRLDYTPNEQFF. In nucleotides, the CDR3 is TGCAGCGTTGAGATCCGACTGGACTATACACCCAATGAGCAGTTCTTC. This chain joins TRBV29-1 and TRBJ2-1; a weak D match, TRBD2 (6 bases). Germline assignment: CDR1 SQVTM and CDR2 ANQGSEA. The CDR3 totals 16 residues. With 3 bases removed from V and 6 bases from J, the gap between germline ends came to 21 bases.

The gene calls are TRBV6-6 and TRBJ2-7, with D possibly being TRBD1 (6 bases). The CDR3 totals 15 residues. The V gene lost 6 bases and the J gene lost 3 bases, with 18 bases spanning the gap. The V gene's germline CDR1 is MNHNY and CDR2 SVGAGI (reference sequence). The CDR3 DNA follows: TGTGCCAGCAGCTCACAGGAGGCCAGGGGCTACGAGCAGTACTTC. Translating gives CASSSQEARGYEQYF.

This clone has a single count. This chain links TRBV11-2 with TRBJ2-1, with a tentative D call TRBD2 (6 bases). The CDR3 totals 15 residues. The germline gives CDR1 SGHAT, CDR2 FQNNGV. V gave up 0 bases and J gave up 7 bases, with 13 bases separating them. The CDR3 loop is CASSLDGGTVNEQFF. For the CDR3, the DNA is TGTGCCAGCAGCTTAGATGGCGGGACCGTGAATGAGCAGTTCTTC. The full variable domain, rest sourced from reference TRBV11-2 and TRBJ2-1, is EAGVAQSPRYKIIEKRQSVAFWCNPISGHATLYWYQQILGQGPKLLIQFQNNGVVDDSQLPKDRFSAERLKGVDSTLKIQPAKLEDSAVYLCASSLDGGTVNEQFFGPGTRLTVL.